These T cell receptor beta chains were read from a single sample in a study of regulatory T cells in long-lasting Graves disease. TCRdb processed the multiplex PCR reads anew with MiXCR; each CDR3 protein has one entry. The sample yields over 300,000 distinct CDR3 sequences, about a sixth seen once. Source: peripheral blood mononuclear cells (PBMCs), taken at new diagnosis, from a patient treated with antithyroid drugs. These receptor sequences come from a female donor with Graves disease. Both conserved end residues are part of each CDR3. Each record gives: J gene, clone size, V gene, D gene, CDR3 protein, CDR3 DNA. A D gene is named only where the DNA matches it firmly. Only part of the rows carry a size: once, few, many, or a class if the clone is expanded.

TRBJ1-5,few,TRBV10-3,.,CAISESRGQPQHF,TGTGCCATCAGTGAGTCCCGGGGTCAGCCCCAGCATTTT
TRBJ2-3,many,TRBV2,TRBD2,CASSGGLTDTQYF,TGTGCCAGCTCGGGGGGGCTCACAGATACGCAGTATTTT
TRBJ2-3,many,TRBV27,TRBD2,CASSPLSGGGTDTQYF,TGTGCCAGCAGTCCTCTTAGCGGGGGGGGCACAGATACGCAGTATTTT
TRBJ2-7,many,TRBV12-3/TRBV12-4,.,CASSQGSEGEQYF,TGTGCCAGCAGTCAGGGGTCGGAAGGTGAGCAGTACTTC
TRBJ2-5,many,TRBV7-9,.,CASSWGGQFQETQYF,TGTGCCAGCAGCTGGGGGGGACAGTTCCAAGAGACCCAGTACTTC
TRBJ1-1,many,TRBV6-2/TRBV6-3,.,CASSALGTRAAAFTEAFF,TGTGCCAGCAGTGCCTTGGGGACAAGGGCCGCCGCGTTCACTGAAGCTTTCTTT
TRBJ1-4,few,TRBV6-5,TRBD1,CASSYVGQVEKLFF,TGTGCCAGCAGTTATGTCGGACAGGTTGAAAAACTGTTTTTT
TRBJ1-2,many,TRBV10-3,.,CAISEAYGYTF,TGTGCCATCAGTGAAGCCTATGGCTACACCTTC
TRBJ2-7,.,TRBV7-2,.,CASSLEHLFEQYF,TGTGCCAGCAGCTTGGAACACCTCTTTGAGCAGTACTTC
TRBJ2-1,many,TRBV12-3/TRBV12-4,TRBD2,CASGPWAGGNEQFF,TGTGCCAGCGGGCCGTGGGCGGGAGGCAATGAGCAGTTCTTC
TRBJ2-1,.,TRBV18,TRBD2,CATQRGGNYNEQFF,TGTGCCACCCAAAGGGGAGGGAACTACAATGAGCAGTTCTTC
TRBJ2-5,few,TRBV15,TRBD2,CATSRAQGLAGRETQYF,TGTGCCACCAGCAGAGCACAGGGACTAGCGGGGCGAGAGACCCAGTACTTC
TRBJ2-7,.,TRBV9,.,CASSVEGTQEEQYF,TGTGCCAGCAGCGTAGAGGGGACCCAGGAGGAGCAGTACTTC
TRBJ1-1,many,TRBV4-2,.,CASSPDLMNTEAFF,TGTGCCAGCAGCCCTGACTTAATGAACACTGAAGCTTTCTTT
TRBJ1-1,few,TRBV7-2,.,CASSFSPNTEAFF,TGTGCCAGCAGCTTTTCTCCGAACACTGAAGCTTTCTTT
TRBJ1-1,.,TRBV20-1,TRBD1,CSAWQGGHTEAFF,TGCAGTGCTTGGCAGGGGGGCCACACTGAAGCTTTCTTT
TRBJ1-5,many,TRBV6-2/TRBV6-3,TRBD1,CASSAQGAQPQHF,TGTGCCAGCAGTGCTCAGGGGGCGCAGCCCCAGCATTTT
TRBJ2-2,many,TRBV11-2,.,CASSTRTGPTGELFF,TGTGCCAGCAGCACCCGAACGGGGCCCACCGGGGAGCTGTTTTTT
TRBJ2-7,.,TRBV7-2,.,CASSFRTGVADEQYF,TGTGCCAGCAGTTTTAGGACGGGTGTTGCGGACGAGCAGTACTTC
TRBJ2-2,.,TRBV27,TRBD1,CASSLEPPGQGFAGELFF,TGTGCCAGCAGTTTAGAGCCCCCGGGACAGGGATTTGCCGGGGAGCTGTTTTTT
TRBJ2-3,.,TRBV7-2,TRBD2,CASSLGGTSGRARDTQYF,TGTGCCAGCAGCTTAGGAGGGACTAGCGGGAGGGCCCGGGATACGCAGTATTTT
TRBJ2-6,many,TRBV12-3/TRBV12-4,.,CASSLGIDTSGANVLTF,TGTGCCAGCAGTTTGGGCATCGATACCTCTGGGGCCAACGTCCTGACTTTC
TRBJ1-1,.,TRBV10-1,.,CASRNTPGPVEAFF,TGCGCCAGCAGAAATACTCCGGGGCCCGTGGAGGCTTTCTTT
TRBJ2-1,.,TRBV9,.,CASSVNPYNEQFF,TGTGCCAGCAGCGTAAACCCTTACAATGAGCAGTTCTTC
TRBJ2-7,.,TRBV30,.,CAWSLEQTTYF,TGTGCCTGGTCCCTTGAGCAAACCACTTACTTC
TRBJ2-2,many,TRBV2,.,CASSYLVANTGELFF,TGTGCCAGCAGTTACCTAGTTGCGAACACCGGGGAGCTGTTTTTT
TRBJ1-2,.,TRBV6-1,.,CASKSYNYGYTF,TGTGCCAGCAAAAGCTATAACTATGGCTACACCTTC
TRBJ1-4,few,TRBV5-5,TRBD1,CASSTSIQGGHEKLFF,TGTGCCAGCAGCACAAGCATACAGGGGGGGCATGAAAAACTGTTTTTT
TRBJ1-2,few,TRBV4-1,TRBD1,CASSPHGQGNYGYTF,TGCGCCAGCAGCCCGCACGGACAGGGAAACTATGGCTACACCTTC
TRBJ2-3,.,TRBV11-2,.,CASSQGVSGGGTDTQYF,TGTGCCAGCAGCCAAGGGGTTAGCGGAGGGGGCACAGATACGCAGTATTTT
TRBJ1-2,few,TRBV4-3,TRBD1,CASSPGQGANYGYTF,TGCGCCAGCAGCCCAGGACAGGGGGCGAACTATGGCTACACCTTC
TRBJ1-1,many,TRBV6-2/TRBV6-3,.,CASRPAMNTEAFF,TGTGCCAGCAGGCCTGCCATGAACACTGAAGCTTTCTTT
TRBJ2-3,many,TRBV24-1,.,CATSDTGRSDTQYF,TGTGCCACCAGTGACACGGGACGCTCAGATACGCAGTATTTT
TRBJ1-2,many,TRBV12-3/TRBV12-4,.,CASSSQLGPINYGYTF,TGTGCCAGCAGTTCCCAATTGGGACCGATAAACTATGGCTACACCTTC
TRBJ1-2,many,TRBV12-3/TRBV12-4,TRBD1,CASSLTGIYGYTF,TGTGCCAGCAGCTTGACAGGGATCTATGGCTACACCTTC
TRBJ2-5,many,TRBV12-3/TRBV12-4,.,CASSSRSGETQYF,TGTGCCAGCAGTTCCCGGTCGGGAGAGACCCAGTACTTC
TRBJ2-6,few,TRBV7-9,TRBD2,CASSLYRGGKGSGANVLTF,TGTGCCAGCAGCTTATACCGCGGGGGAAAAGGCTCTGGGGCCAACGTCCTGACTTTC
TRBJ1-1,many,TRBV19,.,CASITRGGLANTEAFF,TGTGCCAGTATAACCCGCGGCGGCCTAGCGAACACTGAAGCTTTCTTT
TRBJ1-4,many,TRBV11-2,.,CASSPGSKKLFF,TGTGCCAGCAGCCCCGGTTCAAAGAAACTGTTTTTT
TRBJ1-4,many,TRBV15,.,CATSEGPSGEKLFF,TGTGCCACCAGCGAAGGCCCCTCGGGCGAAAAACTGTTTTTT
TRBJ1-1,many,TRBV29-1,TRBD1,CSVRTGGTEAFF,TGCAGCGTTAGGACAGGGGGGACTGAAGCTTTCTTT
TRBJ2-3,many,TRBV7-9,TRBD2,CASRPPGTSGRPSTDTQYF,TGTGCCAGCAGGCCACCCGGGACTAGCGGGAGGCCATCCACAGATACGCAGTATTTT
TRBJ2-4,many,TRBV6-1,.,CASSILGGPPKNIQYF,TGTGCCAGCAGTATCCTCGGGGGTCCCCCCAAAAACATTCAGTACTTC
TRBJ1-4,many,TRBV5-1,.,CASSLAAAATNEKLFF,TGCGCCAGCAGCTTAGCGGCAGCCGCAACTAATGAAAAACTGTTTTTT
TRBJ2-5,many,TRBV7-2,.,CASSLDSGLETQYF,TGTGCCAGCAGCTTAGACTCCGGGTTGGAGACCCAGTACTTC